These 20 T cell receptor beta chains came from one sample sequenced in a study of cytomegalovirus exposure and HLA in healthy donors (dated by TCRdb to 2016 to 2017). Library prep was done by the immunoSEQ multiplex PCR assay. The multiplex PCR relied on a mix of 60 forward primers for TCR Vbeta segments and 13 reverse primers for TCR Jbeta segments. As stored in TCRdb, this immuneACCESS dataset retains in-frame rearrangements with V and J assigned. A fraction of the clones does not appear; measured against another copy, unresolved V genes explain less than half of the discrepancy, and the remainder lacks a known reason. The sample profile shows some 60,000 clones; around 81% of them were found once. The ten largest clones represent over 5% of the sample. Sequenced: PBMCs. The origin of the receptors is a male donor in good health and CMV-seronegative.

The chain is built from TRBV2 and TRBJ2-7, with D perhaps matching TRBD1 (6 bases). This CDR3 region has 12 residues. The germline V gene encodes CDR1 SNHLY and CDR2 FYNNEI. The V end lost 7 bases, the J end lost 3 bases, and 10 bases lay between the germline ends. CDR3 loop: CASNFRGYEQYF. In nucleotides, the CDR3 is TGTGCCAGCAATTTCAGGGGCTACGAGCAGTACTTC.

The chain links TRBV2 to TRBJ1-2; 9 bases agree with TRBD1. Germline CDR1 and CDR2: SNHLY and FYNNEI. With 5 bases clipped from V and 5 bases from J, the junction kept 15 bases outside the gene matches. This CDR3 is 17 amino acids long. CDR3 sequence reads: CASSPGTGPRGPYGYTF. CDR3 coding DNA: TGTGCCAGCAGTCCCGGGACAGGGCCTCGGGGCCCATATGGCTACACCTTC.

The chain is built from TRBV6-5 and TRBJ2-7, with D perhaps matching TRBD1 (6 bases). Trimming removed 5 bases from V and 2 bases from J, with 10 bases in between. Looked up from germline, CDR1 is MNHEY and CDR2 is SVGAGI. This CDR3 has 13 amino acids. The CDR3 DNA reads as TGTGCCAGCAGTCGCCGACAGGCCTACGAGCAGTACTTC. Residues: CASSRRQAYEQYF.

CDR3 bases: TGTGCCAGCAGCTCCGACAGGGGAGCGGCTATTAATTCACCCCTCCACTTT. Translating it yields CASSSDRGAAINSPLHF. The rearrangement links TRBV7-9 to TRBJ1-6; 8 positions agree with TRBD1. Germline CDR1 is SEHNR and CDR2 is FQNEAQ (reference sequence). This CDR3 spans 17 amino acids. V lost 4 bases and J lost 6; bases outside the gene matches: 11.

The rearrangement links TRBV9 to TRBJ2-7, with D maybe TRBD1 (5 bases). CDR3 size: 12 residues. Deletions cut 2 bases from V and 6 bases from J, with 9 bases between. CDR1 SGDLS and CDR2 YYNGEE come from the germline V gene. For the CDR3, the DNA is TGTGCCAGCAGCGTGCAGGGTGGCGAGCAGTACTTC. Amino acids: CASSVQGGEQYF.

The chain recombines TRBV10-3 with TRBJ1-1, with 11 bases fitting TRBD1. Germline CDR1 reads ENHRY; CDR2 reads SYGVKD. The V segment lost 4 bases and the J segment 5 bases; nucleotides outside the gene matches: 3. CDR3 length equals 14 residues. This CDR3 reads CAISGGQGGTEAFF. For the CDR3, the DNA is TGTGCCATCAGTGGGGGACAGGGGGGGACTGAAGCTTTCTTT.

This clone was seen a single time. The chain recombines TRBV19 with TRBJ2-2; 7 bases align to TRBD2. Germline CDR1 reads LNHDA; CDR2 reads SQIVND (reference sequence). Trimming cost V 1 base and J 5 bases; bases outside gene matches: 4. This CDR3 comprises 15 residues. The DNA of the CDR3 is TGTGCCAGTAGTATAGGGACTAGTTGGACCGGGGAGCTGTTTTTT. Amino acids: CASSIGTSWTGELFF.

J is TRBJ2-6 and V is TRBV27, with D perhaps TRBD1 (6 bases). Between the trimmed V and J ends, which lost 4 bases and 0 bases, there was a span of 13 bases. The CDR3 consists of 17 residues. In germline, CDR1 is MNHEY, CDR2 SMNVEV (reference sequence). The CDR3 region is CASSSTGTRSGANVLTF. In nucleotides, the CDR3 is TGTGCCAGCAGTTCGACAGGAACCCGCTCTGGGGCCAACGTCCTGACTTTC. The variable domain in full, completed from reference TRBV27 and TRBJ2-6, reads EAQVTQNPRYLITVTGKKLTVTCSQNMNHEYMSWYRQDPGLGLRQIYYSMNVEVTDKGDVPEGYKVSRKEKRNFPLILESPSPNQTSLYFCASSSTGTRSGANVLTFGAGSRLTVL.

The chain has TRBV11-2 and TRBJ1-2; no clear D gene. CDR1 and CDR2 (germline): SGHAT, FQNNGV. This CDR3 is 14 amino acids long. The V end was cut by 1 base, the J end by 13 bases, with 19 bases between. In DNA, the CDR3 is TGTGCCAGCAGCTTAGTTAGCCAGCGTGAAGCTAGCACCTTC. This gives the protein CASSLVSQREASTF.

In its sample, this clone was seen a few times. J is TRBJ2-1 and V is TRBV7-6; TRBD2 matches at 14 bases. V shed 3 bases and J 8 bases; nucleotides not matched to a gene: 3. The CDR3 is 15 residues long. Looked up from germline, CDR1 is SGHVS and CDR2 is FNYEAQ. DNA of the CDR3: TGTGCCAGCAGCTTGACTAGCGGGGGGGCCTATGAGCAGTTCTTC. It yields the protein CASSLTSGGAYEQFF. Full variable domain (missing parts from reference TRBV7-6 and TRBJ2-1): GAGVSQSPRYKVTKRGQDVALRCDPISGHVSLYWYRQALGQGPEFLTYFNYEAQQDKSGLPNDRFSAERPEGSISTLTIQRTEQRDSAMYRCASSLTSGGAYEQFFGPGTRLTVL.

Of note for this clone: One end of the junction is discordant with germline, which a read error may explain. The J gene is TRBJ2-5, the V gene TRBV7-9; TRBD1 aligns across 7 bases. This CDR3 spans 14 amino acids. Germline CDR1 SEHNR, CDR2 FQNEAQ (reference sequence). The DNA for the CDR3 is TGTACCAGCAGCTTAGAAGGGGGCTTCGAGACCCAGTACTTC. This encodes CTSSLEGGFETQYF.

The CDR3: CASTTPATNEKLFF. The CDR3 DNA follows: TGTGCCAGCACAACCCCCGCGACTAATGAAAAACTGTTTTTT. The chain uses TRBV7-2 and TRBJ1-4; no definite D call. The CDR3 sequence is 14 residues long. Germline V CDR1 and CDR2: SGHTA, FQGNSA. Trimming left V 7 bases short and J 2 bases short, with 11 bases between.

Written as DNA, the CDR3 is TGTGCCATCAGTGAAAGGGGGCAAGGTAACACTGAAGCTTTCTTT. This codes for CAISERGQGNTEAFF. The chain combines TRBV10-3 with TRBJ1-1; TRBD1 matches at 7 bases. V gave up 3 bases and J gave up 2 bases; unmatched junction bases: 6. Per germline, CDR1 ENHRY and CDR2 SYGVKD. CDR3 length: 15 residues.

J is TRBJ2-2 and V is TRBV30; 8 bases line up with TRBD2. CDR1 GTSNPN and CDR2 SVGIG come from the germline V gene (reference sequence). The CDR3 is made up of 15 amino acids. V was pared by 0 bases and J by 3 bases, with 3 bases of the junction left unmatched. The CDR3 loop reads CAWSVRREDTGELFF. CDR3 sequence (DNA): TGTGCCTGGAGTGTACGGCGGGAGGACACCGGGGAGCTGTTTTTT.

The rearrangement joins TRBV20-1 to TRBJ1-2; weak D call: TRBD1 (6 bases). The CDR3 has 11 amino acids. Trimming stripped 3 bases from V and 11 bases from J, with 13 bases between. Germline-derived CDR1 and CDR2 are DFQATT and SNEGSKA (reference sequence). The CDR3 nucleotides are TGCAGTGCTAGGCGGGGGGGCGGTTACACCTTC. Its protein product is CSARRGGGYTF.

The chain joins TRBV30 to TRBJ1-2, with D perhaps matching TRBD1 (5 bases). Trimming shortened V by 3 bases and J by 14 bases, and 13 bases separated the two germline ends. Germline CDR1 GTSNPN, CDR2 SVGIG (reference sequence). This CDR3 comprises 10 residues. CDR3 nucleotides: TGTGCCTGGAGCGTGTTACAGGAGACCTTC. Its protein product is CAWSVLQETF.

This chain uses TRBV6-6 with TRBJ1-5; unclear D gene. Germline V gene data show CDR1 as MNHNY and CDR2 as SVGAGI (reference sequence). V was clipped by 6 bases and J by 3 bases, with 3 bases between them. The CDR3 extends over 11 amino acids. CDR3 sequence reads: CASSFNQPQHF. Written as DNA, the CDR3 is TGTGCCAGCAGCTTCAATCAGCCCCAGCATTTT.

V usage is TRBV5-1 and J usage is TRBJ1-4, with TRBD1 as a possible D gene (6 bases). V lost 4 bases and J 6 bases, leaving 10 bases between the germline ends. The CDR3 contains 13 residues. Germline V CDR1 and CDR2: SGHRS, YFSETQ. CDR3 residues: CASSQGIDEKLFF. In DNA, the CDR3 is TGCGCCAGCAGCCAGGGGATTGATGAAAAACTGTTTTTT.

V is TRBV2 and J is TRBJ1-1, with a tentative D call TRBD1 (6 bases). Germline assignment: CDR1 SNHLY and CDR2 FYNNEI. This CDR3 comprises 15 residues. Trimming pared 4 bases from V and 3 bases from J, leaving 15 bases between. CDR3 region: CASSGRREGDTEAFF. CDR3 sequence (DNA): TGTGCCAGCAGTGGCCGCAGGGAGGGGGACACTGAAGCTTTCTTT. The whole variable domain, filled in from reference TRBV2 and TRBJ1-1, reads EPEVTQTPSHQVTQMGQEVILRCVPISNHLYFYWYRQILGQKVEFLVSFYNNEISEKSEIFDDQFSVERPDGSNFTLKIRSTKLEDSAMYFCASSGRREGDTEAFFGQGTRLTVV.

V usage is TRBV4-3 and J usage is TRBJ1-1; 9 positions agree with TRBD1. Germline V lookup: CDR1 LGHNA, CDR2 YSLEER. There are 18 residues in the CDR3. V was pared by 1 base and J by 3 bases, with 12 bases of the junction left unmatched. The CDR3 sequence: CASSQGTGTGLTDTEAFF. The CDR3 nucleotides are TGCGCCAGCAGCCAAGGAACCGGGACAGGGTTAACGGACACTGAAGCTTTCTTT.